This TCR beta chain was captured by sequencing in a study of CD8 T cells in ankylosing spondylitis. The CDR3 has 15 residues. Trimming took 2 bases from V and 5 from J, leaving 15 bases between them. Via MiXCR, TCRdb re-called the 5' RACE reads, giving one row per CDR3 protein. The sample lists 230,000 or so distinct CDR3 sequences, around 25% occurring once. This clonotype was seen at least ten times. The gene calls are TRBV12-3 or TRBV12-4 and TRBJ2-5; D assignment may be TRBD1 or TRBD2 (6 bases each). The sample taken for sequencing was blood, either unsorted or a sorted T cell fraction (not recorded which). The sequence was obtained from a male donor with ankylosing spondylitis or in good health (not recorded which). CDR3 sequence (DNA): TGTGCCAGCAGTTTAATGGGGGGCGCTGAGGAGACCCAGTACTTC. Its translation: CASSLMGGAEETQYF.